Reported below is one TCR beta chain. The source of the sample is a study of control samples from healthy donors and cancer patients. CDR1 and CDR2 from the germline V gene are SGHRS and YFSETQ. After removal of 4 bases from V and 4 bases from J, the junction contained 11 bases not matched to a gene. This CDR3 comprises 17 residues. TCRdb's table, derived via immunoSEQ multiplex PCR, lists solely in-frame clones and lacks some. The sample yields 150,000 or so clones, 90% to 95% seen once. J is TRBJ2-1 and V is TRBV5-1; 10 bases agree with TRBD2. What was sequenced was PBMCs. This receptor was obtained from a man aged 55 to 70 with colorectal cancer. The CDR3, as DNA: TGCGCCAGCAGCACTACACTAGCGGGGCTAGGGTACAATGAGCAGTTCTTC. As protein: CASSTTLAGLGYNEQFF.